This T cell receptor beta chain was retrieved from a study of CD8 T cells in Susac syndrome. The germline V gene has CDR1 MDHEN and CDR2 SYDVKM. The CDR3 consists of 12 residues. V was cut by 8 bases and J by 7 bases, with 14 bases left in between. After extraction with the RNeasy kit, 0.5 to 1 ug of the RNA was reverse transcribed using random hexamers. The TCR beta CDR3 was amplified by immunoSEQ multiplex PCR across 54 Vbeta, 13 Jbeta. Using its own MiXCR run on the immunoSEQ multiplex PCR reads, TCRdb lists one record per CDR3 protein. The sample contains about 250,000 distinct CDR3 sequences, around 95% of which appear only once. TEMRA cells were FACS-enriched, unlike CD8+ and CD4+ T cells, which were negatively isolated.

This clonotype originated in a human donor with multiple sclerosis. V gene TRBV28 combines with J gene TRBJ2-5; the D is unclear. Material: CD4+ T cells from PBMCs. CDR3 coding DNA: TGTGCCAGCTCCACGAGCCCTAGGACCCAGTACTTC. Protein product: CASSTSPRTQYF.